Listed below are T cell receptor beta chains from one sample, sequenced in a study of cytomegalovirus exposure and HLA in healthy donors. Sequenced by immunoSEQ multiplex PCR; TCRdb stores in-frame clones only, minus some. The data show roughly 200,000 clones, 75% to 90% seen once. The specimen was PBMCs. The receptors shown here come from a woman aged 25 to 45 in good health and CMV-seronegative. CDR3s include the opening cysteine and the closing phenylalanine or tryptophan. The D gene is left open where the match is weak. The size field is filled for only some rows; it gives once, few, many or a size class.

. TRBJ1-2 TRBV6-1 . CASSPRSANYGYTF TGTGCCAGCAGCCCCAGGTCAGCTAACTATGGCTACACCTTC
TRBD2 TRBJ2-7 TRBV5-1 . CASSLNGGSYEQYF TGCGCCAGCAGCTTGAACGGGGGGTCCTACGAGCAGTACTTC
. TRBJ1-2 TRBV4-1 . CASSPDGLRQGYTF TGCGCCAGCAGCCCGGACGGACTAAGGCAAGGCTACACCTTC
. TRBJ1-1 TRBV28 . CASSPPGSKAFF TGTGCCAGCAGTCCCCCGGGTTCTAAAGCTTTCTTT
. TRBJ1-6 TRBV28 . CASSPPTRSSYNSPLHF TGTGCCAGCAGTCCCCCGACGCGGAGCTCCTATAATTCACCCCTCCACTTT
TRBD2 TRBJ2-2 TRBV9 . CASSVGTSRTGELFF TGTGCCAGCAGCGTCGGGACTAGCCGCACCGGGGAGCTGTTTTTT
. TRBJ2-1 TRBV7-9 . CASSLGQGGNEQFF TGTGCCAGCAGCTTAGGGCAGGGAGGTAATGAGCAGTTCTTC
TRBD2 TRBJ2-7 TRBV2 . CASSLLAGVSEQYF TGTGCCAGCAGTCTATTAGCGGGAGTTAGCGAGCAGTACTTC
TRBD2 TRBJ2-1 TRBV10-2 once CASSESSGRGDEQFF TGCGCCAGCAGTGAGTCAAGCGGGAGGGGTGATGAGCAGTTCTTC
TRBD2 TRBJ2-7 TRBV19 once CASSWTSGSSRYEQYF TGTGCCAGTAGTTGGACTAGCGGGAGCTCCCGCTACGAGCAGTACTTC
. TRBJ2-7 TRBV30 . CAWNGLDYEQYF TGTGCCTGGAACGGCCTAGACTACGAGCAGTACTTC
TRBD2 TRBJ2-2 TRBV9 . CASSAPSGGTNTGELFF TGTGCCAGCAGCGCACCTAGCGGGGGGACCAACACCGGGGAGCTGTTTTTT
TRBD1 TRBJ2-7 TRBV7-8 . CASSLYRGSEQYF TGTGCCAGCAGCTTATACAGGGGTAGCGAGCAGTACTTC
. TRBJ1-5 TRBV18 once CASSPSGNFQPQHF TGTGCCAGCTCACCATCGGGGAATTTTCAGCCCCAGCATTTT
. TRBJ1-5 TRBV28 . CASVGGDGGNQPQHF TGTGCCAGCGTTGGGGGGGATGGGGGCAATCAGCCCCAGCATTTT
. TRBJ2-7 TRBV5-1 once CASSSGRSFGEQYF TGCGCCAGCAGCTCTGGTCGGTCCTTCGGGGAGCAGTACTTC
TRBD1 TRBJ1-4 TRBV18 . CASSPPTGVGEKLFF TGTGCCAGCTCACCACCCACAGGGGTGGGGGAAAAACTGTTTTTT
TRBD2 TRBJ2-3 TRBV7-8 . CASSLRVSSGAEDTQYF TGTGCCAGCAGCTTAAGGGTCTCTAGCGGGGCAGAGGATACGCAGTATTTT
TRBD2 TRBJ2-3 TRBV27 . CASSLSSGEWTDTQYF TGTGCCAGCAGTTTAAGTAGCGGGGAGTGGACAGATACGCAGTATTTT
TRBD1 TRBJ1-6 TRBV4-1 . CASSQAGTGSSPLHF TGCGCCAGCAGCCAAGCCGGGACAGGGAGTTCACCCCTCCACTTT
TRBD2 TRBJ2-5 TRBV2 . CASRGLAGGRETQYF TGTGCCAGCAGGGGACTAGCAGGGGGTCGAGAGACCCAGTACTTC
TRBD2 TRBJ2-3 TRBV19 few CASSQASGGDTQYF TGTGCCAGTAGCCAGGCTAGCGGGGGGGATACGCAGTATTTT
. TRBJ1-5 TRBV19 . CASSIPLFDQPQHF TGTGCCAGTAGTATACCCCTGTTCGATCAGCCCCAGCATTTT
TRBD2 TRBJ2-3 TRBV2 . CASSEESSSGDTQYF TGTGCCAGCAGTGAAGAGTCGTCTAGCGGGGATACGCAGTATTTT
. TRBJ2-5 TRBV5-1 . CASSLLQETQYF TGCGCCAGCAGCTTGTTACAGGAGACCCAGTACTTC
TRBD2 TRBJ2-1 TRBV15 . CATSSGTADGEQFF TGTGCCACCAGTAGCGGGACTGCGGATGGTGAGCAGTTCTTC
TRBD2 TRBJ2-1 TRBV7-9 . CASSLSLADSYNEQFF TGTGCCAGCAGCTTATCACTAGCGGACTCCTACAATGAGCAGTTCTTC
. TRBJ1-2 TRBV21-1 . CASSSKRTGGLGGYTF TGTGCCAGCAGCTCAAAGAGAACGGGGGGCTTAGGGGGCTACACCTTC
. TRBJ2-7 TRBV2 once CASSERAGASYEQYF TGTGCCAGCAGTGAAAGGGCGGGGGCATCGTACGAACAGTACTTC
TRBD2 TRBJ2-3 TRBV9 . CASSVGGRSDTQYF TGTGCCAGCAGCGTGGGAGGGAGGTCAGATACGCAGTATTTT
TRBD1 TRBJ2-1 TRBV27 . CASSLGQGLGEQFF TGTGCCAGCAGTTTGGGACAGGGGTTGGGTGAGCAGTTCTTC
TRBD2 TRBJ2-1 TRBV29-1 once CSVERGGRSSYNEQFF TGCAGCGTTGAAAGGGGCGGGAGAAGTTCCTACAATGAGCAGTTCTTC
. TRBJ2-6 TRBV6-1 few CATSRSSEANVLTF TGTGCCACCAGTCGGAGCTCCGAGGCCAACGTCCTGACTTTC
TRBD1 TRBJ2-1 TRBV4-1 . CASSQVLGQGSYNEQFF TGCGCCAGCAGCCAAGTATTGGGACAGGGATCCTACAATGAGCAGTTCTTC
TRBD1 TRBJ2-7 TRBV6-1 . CASSAPGGRGYEQYF TGTGCCAGCAGTGCCCCAGGGGGCAGGGGCTACGAGCAGTACTTC
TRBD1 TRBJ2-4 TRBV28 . CASSTSDRVGLQYF TGTGCCAGCAGTACGTCTGACAGGGTGGGCCTTCAGTACTTC
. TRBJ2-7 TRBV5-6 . CASSLAGWARVYEQYF TGTGCCAGCAGCTTGGCCGGTTGGGCCAGAGTCTACGAGCAGTACTTC
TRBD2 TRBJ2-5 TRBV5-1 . CASSLASGAGVEAQYF TGCGCCAGCAGCTTGGCTAGCGGGGCAGGGGTAGAGGCCCAGTACTTC
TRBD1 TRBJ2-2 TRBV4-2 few CASSQAPDRGTGELFF TGTGCCAGCAGCCAAGCACCGGACAGGGGAACGGGGGAGCTGTTTTTT
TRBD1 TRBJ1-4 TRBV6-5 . CASSSDRGSEKLFF TGTGCCAGCAGCTCGGACAGGGGAAGTGAAAAACTGTTTTTT
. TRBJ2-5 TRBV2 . CASSGQRFQETQYF TGTGCCAGCAGCGGACAGAGATTCCAAGAGACCCAGTACTTC
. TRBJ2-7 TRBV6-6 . CASSPTHYEQYF TGTGCCAGCAGTCCTACGCATTACGAGCAGTACTTC
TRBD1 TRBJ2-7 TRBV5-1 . CASSLGWTGDYEQYF TGCGCCAGCAGCTTGGGTTGGACAGGGGACTACGAGCAGTACTTC
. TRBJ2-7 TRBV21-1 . CASSYPLGHLFSSYEQYF TGTGCCAGCAGCTACCCTCTCGGACACCTGTTTAGCTCCTACGAGCAGTACTTC
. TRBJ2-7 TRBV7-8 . CASSPPGSSYEQYF TGTGCCAGCAGCCCTCCCGGGAGCTCCTACGAGCAGTACTTC
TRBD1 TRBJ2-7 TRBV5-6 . CASSPGQVQEQYF TGTGCCAGCAGCCCAGGACAGGTTCAAGAGCAGTACTTC
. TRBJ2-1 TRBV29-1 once CSLEGGFDEQFF TGCAGCCTGGAGGGGGGGTTCGATGAGCAGTTCTTC
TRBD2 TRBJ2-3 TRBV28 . CASSFSGLAGGTTDTQYF TGTGCCAGCAGTTTTTCGGGACTAGCGGGAGGAACCACAGATACGCAGTATTTT
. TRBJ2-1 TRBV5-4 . CASSSPPADNEQFF TGTGCCAGCAGCTCCCCCCCGGCGGACAATGAGCAGTTCTTC
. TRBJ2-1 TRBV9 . CASSGPPRVYEQFF TGTGCCAGCAGCGGGCCCCCGAGGGTCTATGAGCAGTTCTTC
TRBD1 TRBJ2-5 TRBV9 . CASSPGQILQETQYF TGTGCCAGCAGCCCGGGACAGATCCTCCAAGAGACCCAGTACTTC